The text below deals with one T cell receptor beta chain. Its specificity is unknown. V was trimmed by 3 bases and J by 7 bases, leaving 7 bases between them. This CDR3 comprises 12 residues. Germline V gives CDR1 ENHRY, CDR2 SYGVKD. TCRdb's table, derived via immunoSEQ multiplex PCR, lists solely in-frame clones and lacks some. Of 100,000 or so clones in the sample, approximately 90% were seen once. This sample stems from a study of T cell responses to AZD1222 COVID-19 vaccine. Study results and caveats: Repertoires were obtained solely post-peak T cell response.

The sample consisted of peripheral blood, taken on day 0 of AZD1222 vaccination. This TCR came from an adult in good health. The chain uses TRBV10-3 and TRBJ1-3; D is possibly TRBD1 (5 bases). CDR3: CAISDWGNTIYF. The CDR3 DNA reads TGTGCCATCAGTGACTGGGGGAACACCATATATTTT.